This T cell receptor beta chain appears in the sequencing data of a study of CD8 T cells in ankylosing spondylitis. Each TCR beta library was made by quantitative 5'-RACE that incorporated molecular barcodes. MiXCR was run by TCRdb on the 5' RACE reads, yielding one entry per CDR3 protein. Of 300,000 to 350,000 distinct CDR3 sequences in the sample, around 10% are singletons; the top ten hold around 8.4%. CDR3 length: 15 amino acids. From germline, CDR1 is LGHNA and CDR2 YNFKEQ. J gave up 5 bases and V 3 bases, and 6 bases lay outside the gene matches. This clonotype has at least ten counts. Its antigen is unknown. Study-level findings and limits: A motif of eight highly homologous TCR beta variants was seen as apparently characteristic of ankylosing spondylitis blood. A number of the motif variants had already been described in reactive arthritis synovial fluid and blood.

This clonotype was sampled from a female donor with ankylosing spondylitis or in good health (not recorded which). Sequenced material: blood, either unsorted or a sorted T cell fraction (not recorded which). The V and J genes are TRBV4-2 and TRBJ2-1, with TRBD2 matching over 8 bases. This chain's CDR3 is CASSHLGLGDNEQFF. In nucleotides, the CDR3 is TGTGCCAGCAGCCACTTGGGACTAGGAGACAATGAGCAGTTCTTC.